Below, 11 T cell receptor beta chains from the same sample are listed, as sequenced in a study of cytotoxic CD8 clonotypes in ibrutinib-treated CLL. Libraries were prepared by immunoSEQ multiplex PCR; TCRdb keeps only in-frame clonotypes and omits some of them. The sample yields almost 85,000 clones, about 86% seen once. The sequencing used PBMCs, collected before ibrutinib treatment. The receptors here all came from a human donor with chronic lymphocytic leukemia.

V usage is TRBV9 and J usage is TRBJ2-1, with D possibly being TRBD1 (5 bases). CDR1 and CDR2 from the germline V gene are SGDLS and YYNGEE. This CDR3 is built from 16 residues. The V gene lost 0 bases and the J gene lost 4 bases, with 14 bases spanning the gap. The CDR3 DNA sequence: TGTGCCAGCAGCGTAGACGTCCAGGGCTCATACAATGAGCAGTTCTTC. This encodes CASSVDVQGSYNEQFF.

This clone came up once. This sequence joins TRBV5-1 and TRBJ2-5; D might be TRBD1 (6 bases). V gave up 0 bases and J gave up 5 bases, with 14 bases separating them. The CDR3 loop spans 15 amino acids. CDR1 and CDR2 from the germline V gene are SGHRS and YFSETQ. The CDR3, as DNA: TGCGCCAGCAGCTTGGCAGGGGACATGAGGGAGACCCAGTACTTC. The encoded protein is CASSLAGDMRETQYF. The complete variable domain, with remaining parts taken from reference TRBV5-1 and TRBJ2-5, reads KAGVTQTPRYLIKTRGQQVTLSCSPISGHRSVSWYQQTPGQGLQFLFEYFSETQRNKGNFPGRFSGRQFSNSRSEMNVSTLELGDSALYLCASSLAGDMRETQYFGPGTRLLVL.

The chain recombines TRBV19 with TRBJ2-7; no clear D. With 1 base removed from V and 2 bases from J, the gap between germline ends came to 15 bases. Germline CDR1 is LNHDA and CDR2 is SQIVND (reference sequence). This CDR3 has 16 residues. The CDR3 nucleotides read TGTGCCAGTAGTATAGGGTCAAGGAACGTGCCCTACGAGCAGTACTTC. Its protein product is CASSIGSRNVPYEQYF.

The J gene is TRBJ1-1, the V gene TRBV6-6; unclear D gene. The germline V gene encodes CDR1 MNHNY and CDR2 SVGAGI (reference sequence). CDR3 length equals 12 residues. Trimming cost V 0 bases and J 1 base, with 0 bases left between them. This CDR3 is CASSYSNTEAFF. The CDR3 DNA follows: TGTGCCAGCAGTTACTCGAACACTGAAGCTTTCTTT.

This clone was seen only a few times. The DNA for the CDR3 is TGTGCCACCAACGAGGTTAGCGGGATAACAAATACGCAGTATTTT. It encodes CATNEVSGITNTQYF. This chain uses TRBV2 with TRBJ2-3, with 8 bases identical to TRBD2. Germline V gene sequence: CDR1 SNHLY, CDR2 FYNNEI. V gave up 10 bases and J gave up 7 bases; unmatched junction bases: 16. This CDR3 region has 15 residues.

The chain joins TRBV6-6 to TRBJ2-1; 9 bases line up with TRBD1. The CDR3 runs 14 residues. The germline gives CDR1 MNHNY, CDR2 SVGAGI (reference sequence). The junction had 6 bases not matched to a gene; V was cut back by 5 bases and J by 7 bases. The CDR3 region is CASSAHRGQNEQFF. The CDR3 nucleotides are TGTGCCAGCAGTGCTCACAGGGGGCAAAATGAGCAGTTCTTC.

The gene calls are TRBV29-1 and TRBJ2-7; TRBD2 matches at 8 bases. Looked up from germline, CDR1 is SQVTM and CDR2 is ANQGSEA. The junction had 6 bases not matched to a gene; V was cut back by 4 bases and J by 7 bases. This CDR3 comprises 12 residues. The DNA of the CDR3 is TGCAGCGTTGGATGGCTAGCGGGTGAGCAGTACTTC. Encoded protein: CSVGWLAGEQYF.

This clone showed up just a few times. Other DNA sequences from this sample encode an identical CDR3 as well. The chain is built from TRBV20-1 and TRBJ1-1; D remains ambiguous. CDR1 and CDR2 (germline): DFQATT, SNEGSKA (reference sequence). This CDR3 contains 11 residues. The ends were cut back, 5 bases at V and 3 bases at J, with 7 bases in the middle. CDR3 coding DNA: TGCAGTGCTGGGAGGTACACTGAAGCTTTCTTT. This translates into CSAGRYTEAFF.

The V call is TRBV18, the J call TRBJ1-4, with 9 bases lining up with TRBD1. Germline V gene lookup returns CDR1 KGHSH and CDR2 LQKENI. The CDR3 contains 15 residues. After removal of 4 bases from V and 8 bases from J, the junction contained 8 bases not matched to a gene. In DNA, the CDR3 is TGTGCCAGCTCACGCACCGGGACAGGGACGGAAAAACTGTTTTTT. Amino acid sequence: CASSRTGTGTEKLFF.

The chain links TRBV9 to TRBJ2-1; 9 bases are shared with TRBD2. Looked up from germline, CDR1 is SGDLS and CDR2 is YYNGEE. The ends lost 7 bases at V and 0 bases at J; junction bases unmatched: 8. The CDR3 sequence is 16 residues long. In nucleotides, the CDR3 is TGTGCCAGCTCCCGCGGGGGGGGCGGCTCCTACAATGAGCAGTTCTTC. As protein: CASSRGGGGSYNEQFF.

The chain couples TRBV5-6 to TRBJ2-2; D tentatively reads TRBD1 or TRBD2 (5 bases each). This CDR3 spans 14 amino acids. Trimming pared 2 bases from V and 5 bases from J, leaving 10 bases between. Germline V gene sequence: CDR1 SGHDT, CDR2 YYEEEE. In nucleotides, the CDR3 is TGTGCCAGCAGCTTTGGCTGGGGGACCGGGGAGCTGTTTTTT. It codes for CASSFGWGTGELFF. Drawing the rest from reference TRBV5-6 and TRBJ2-2, the complete variable domain is DAGVTQSPTHLIKTRGQQVTLRCSPKSGHDTVSWYQQALGQGPQFIFQYYEEEERQRGNFPDRFSGHQFPNYSSELNVNALLLGDSALYLCASSFGWGTGELFFGEGSRLTVL.